Each of the 2 T cell receptor beta chains below was sequenced from the same sample in a study of shared clonotypes between healthy human individuals. Naive CD8 cells lacked CD45RO, underwent positive selection for CCR7 and left out terminally differentiated effector memory CD45RA+ cells. Profiling relied on immunoSEQ multiplex PCR, and the TCRdb table lists in-frame clones only, not all of them. The sample yields fewer than 850,000 clones, about 97% seen once. Sample: naive CD8+ T cells sorted from blood. All receptors derive from a young man in good health.

This chain connects TRBV27 to TRBJ2-1; possible D gene TRBD1, 6 bases. Looked up from germline, CDR1 is MNHEY and CDR2 is SMNVEV (reference sequence). The germline V and J ends were trimmed by 2 bases and 4 bases, with 9 bases remaining between them. The CDR3 is made up of 14 amino acids. The CDR3 nucleotides are TGTGCCAGCAGTTTACTCGGACAGTACAATGAGCAGTTCTTC. It specifies CASSLLGQYNEQFF.

The chain links TRBV18 to TRBJ2-5; 8 nucleotides match TRBD2. Germline CDR1 is KGHSH and CDR2 is LQKENI. The CDR3 loop spans 15 amino acids. Unmatched junction bases numbered 6, after V lost 2 bases and J lost 4 bases. The chain's CDR3 is CASSPYPAGVETQYF. CDR3 sequence (DNA): TGTGCCAGCTCACCATATCCAGCGGGAGTAGAGACCCAGTACTTC. Full variable domain (missing parts from reference TRBV18 and TRBJ2-5): NAGVMQNPRHLVRRRGQEARLRCSPMKGHSHVYWYRQLPEEGLKFMVYLQKENIIDESGMPKERFSAEFPKEGPSILRIQQVVRGDSAAYFCASSPYPAGVETQYFGPGTRLLVL.